The source of this T cell receptor beta chain is a study of cytotoxic CD8 clonotypes in ibrutinib-treated CLL. Overall study: Responses comprised around 24 partial and 2 complete; at median about 68 months, about 14 remained remitted and some twelve progressed. Timing of response sample collection was a median roughly twelve months after treatment start, with a range of 6 to 36. Study-wide results and caveats: Clonality was higher at ibrutinib response and returned toward baseline at progression.

CDR1 is SGHRS and CDR2 is YFSETQ in the germline V gene. This CDR3 comprises 15 residues. V lost 4 bases to trimming and J lost 8 bases, with 19 bases between them. There are a few counts of this clone. The antigen remains unidentified. Sequencing used immunoSEQ multiplex PCR; TCRdb keeps in-frame clones, though not all of them. This table has nearly 15,000 clones, roughly two thirds appearing once. The gene calls are TRBV5-1 and TRBJ2-1, with D unresolved. The source is a human donor with chronic lymphocytic leukemia. The sequencing used PBMCs, collected before ibrutinib treatment. The CDR3 here is CASSTDRPGIDEQFF. The CDR3 bases are TGCGCCAGCAGCACGGACCGCCCTGGAATAGATGAGCAGTTCTTC. Based on the CDR3 plus reference TRBV5-1 and TRBJ2-1, the full variable domain is KAGVTQTPRYLIKTRGQQVTLSCSPISGHRSVSWYQQTPGQGLQFLFEYFSETQRNKGNFPGRFSGRQFSNSRSEMNVSTLELGDSALYLCASSTDRPGIDEQFFGPGTRLTVL.